One and the same sample provided the 31 T cell receptor beta chains below, sequenced in a study of T-cell memory formation after mild COVID-19. MiXCR was run by TCRdb on the 5' RACE reads, yielding one entry per CDR3 protein. The sample contains 250,000 or so distinct CDR3 sequences, roughly a tenth of which appear only once. Sequencing was performed on PBMCs or a T cell subset sorted from them (not recorded which). The receptors come from a young man who had mild COVID-19 (a few samples of this study predate the infection). Cell type and time point are not known.

This clonotype has just a few counts. The chain links TRBV12-3 or TRBV12-4 to TRBJ2-1, with D perhaps matching TRBD1 (6 bases). V gave up 6 bases and J gave up 2 bases, with 11 bases separating them. The CDR3 length is 14 residues. The CDR3 nucleotides read TGTGCCAGCAGCGAAACAGGGCCCTACAATGAGCAGTTCTTC. Translation gives CASSETGPYNEQFF.

This clonotype occurred a few times. This chain links TRBV20-1 with TRBJ2-2, with D possibly called TRBD1 or TRBD2 (5 bases each). The CDR3 extends over 14 amino acids. Germline lookup yields CDR1 DFQATT and CDR2 SNEGSKA (reference sequence). V lost 1 base to trimming and J lost 4 bases, with 10 bases between them. The CDR3 region has the DNA TGCAGTGCTAGAGGGGGGTCCGGCACCGGGGAGCTGTTTTTT. Its translation: CSARGGSGTGELFF.

Only a few counts were recorded for this clonotype. The DNA of the CDR3 is TGTGCCAGCAGTGGAACAGGGTCCCCTGGAAACACCATATATTTT. Encoded protein: CASSGTGSPGNTIYF. The V gene is TRBV12-3 or TRBV12-4, the J gene TRBJ1-3; the D gene is possibly TRBD1 (6 bases). With 5 bases removed from V and 2 bases from J, the gap between germline ends came to 13 bases. This CDR3 region has 15 residues.

The sample holds a few counts of this clonotype. This CDR3 is CASSQDKRVADTEAFF. The DNA for the CDR3 is TGCGCCAGCAGCCAAGATAAGAGGGTTGCGGACACTGAAGCTTTCTTT. The chain joins TRBV4-3 to TRBJ1-1; the D is unclear. Germline V gives CDR1 LGHNA, CDR2 YSLEER. This CDR3 has 16 residues. Trimming stripped 0 bases from V and 3 bases from J, with 14 bases between.

V and J are TRBV7-9 and TRBJ2-7; 12 bases are a match to TRBD2. In germline, CDR1 is SEHNR, CDR2 FQNEAQ (reference sequence). The length of the CDR3 is 14 residues. Trimming at V came to 2 bases and at J to 4 bases, leaving 0 bases not matched to a gene. The CDR3: CASSLLAGGYEQYF. CDR3 nucleotide sequence: TGTGCCAGCAGCTTACTAGCGGGGGGGTACGAGCAGTACTTC.

CDR3 bases: TGTGCCAGCAGTCCCCAGGACACTGAAGCTTTCTTT. It specifies CASSPQDTEAFF. V and J are TRBV7-9 and TRBJ1-1; D remains ambiguous. This CDR3 contains 12 residues. Trimming took off 6 bases at V and 3 bases at J, with 8 bases between the two ends. Germline CDR1 SEHNR, CDR2 FQNEAQ (reference sequence).

The CDR3 here is CASSFHESSYNSPLHF. CDR3 DNA: TGTGCCAGCAGTTTTCATGAGAGCTCCTATAATTCACCCCTCCACTTT. The chain recombines TRBV12-3 or TRBV12-4 with TRBJ1-6, with D hard to call. V was pared by 3 bases and J by 0 bases, with 9 bases between. This CDR3 has 16 amino acids.

J is TRBJ2-3 and V is TRBV7-9; TRBD2 matches 7 bases. The CDR3 contains 14 residues. Germline V CDR1 and CDR2: SEHNR, FQNEAQ (reference sequence). V was clipped by 2 bases and J by 4 bases; unmatched bases: 3. DNA of the CDR3: TGTGCCAGCAGCTTAAGTAGCGGGCCAGATACGCAGTATTTT. The encoded protein is CASSLSSGPDTQYF.

The V call is TRBV5-1, the J call TRBJ1-4; 10 bases map to TRBD1. CDR3 length: 15 residues. The V gene end was trimmed by 4 bases and the J gene end by 0 bases; junction bases not matched to a gene: 0. The germline CDR1 and CDR2 sequences are SGHRS and YFSETQ. CDR3 sequence reads: CASSGTGATNEKLFF. CDR3 DNA: TGCGCCAGCAGCGGGACAGGGGCAACTAATGAAAAACTGTTTTTT. The complete variable domain, with remaining parts taken from reference TRBV5-1 and TRBJ1-4, reads KAGVTQTPRYLIKTRGQQVTLSCSPISGHRSVSWYQQTPGQGLQFLFEYFSETQRNKGNFPGRFSGRQFSNSRSEMNVSTLELGDSALYLCASSGTGATNEKLFFGSGTQLSVL.

The V call is TRBV21-1, the J call TRBJ2-3. TRBV21-1 is a pseudogene locus. The CDR3 consists of 15 residues. This chain's CDR3 is CASSKSVSSTDTQYF. CDR3 coding DNA: TGTGCCAGCAGCAAATCGGTGTCGAGCACAGATACGCAGTATTTT.

This clonotype has a handful of counts. The chain recombines TRBV19 with TRBJ2-3; 9 nucleotides line up with TRBD1. V dropped 8 bases and J dropped 4; count of bases not matched to a gene: 7. Germline CDR1 LNHDA, CDR2 SQIVND (reference sequence). CDR3 length: 14 residues. CDR3 loop: CASGGQGGADTQYF. The CDR3 DNA sequence: TGTGCCAGTGGGGGACAGGGAGGTGCAGATACGCAGTATTTT.

This chain uses TRBV5-6 with TRBJ2-2, with D perhaps matching TRBD1 (6 bases). The V gene lost 4 bases and the J gene lost 3 bases, with 16 bases spanning the gap. This CDR3 region has 16 residues. The germline V gene has CDR1 SGHDT and CDR2 YYEEEE. The CDR3 protein is CASSLLEGVHTGELFF. As DNA, the CDR3 is TGTGCCAGCAGCCTACTAGAGGGGGTGCACACCGGGGAGCTGTTTTTT.

This chain uses TRBV5-1 with TRBJ2-1; D not certain. The CDR3 has 13 amino acids. In germline, CDR1 is SGHRS, CDR2 YFSETQ. Trimming removed 0 bases at V and 8 bases at J, with 9 bases between. The CDR3 protein is CASSLAGLHEQFF. Here the CDR3 DNA reads TGCGCCAGCAGCTTGGCAGGTCTCCATGAGCAGTTCTTC.

The V gene is TRBV7-2, the J gene TRBJ1-4, with unresolved D. With 0 bases removed from V and 4 bases from J, the gap between germline ends came to 3 bases. Germline loops: CDR1 SGHTA, CDR2 FQGNSA. The CDR3 has 13 amino acids. CDR3 coding DNA: TGTGCCAGCAGCTTAGCGATTAATGAAAAACTGTTTTTT. This gives the protein CASSLAINEKLFF.

This clonotype was picked up a small number of times. The chain recombines TRBV4-3 with TRBJ2-1, with 9 bases identical to TRBD1. V was clipped by 6 bases and J by 7 bases; unmatched bases: 13. The CDR3 is 16 amino acids. The germline V gene encodes CDR1 LGHNA and CDR2 YSLEER. CDR3: CASSSRDRVDENEQFF. The DNA of the CDR3 is TGCGCCAGCAGTTCCCGGGACAGGGTAGACGAGAATGAGCAGTTCTTC.

This chain joins TRBV18 and TRBJ2-7; D is unresolved. There are 13 residues in the CDR3. The V and J ends lost 6 bases and 0 bases respectively, with 9 bases between them. Germline-derived CDR1 and CDR2 are KGHSH and LQKENI. The CDR3 nucleotides read TGTGCCAGCTCTCCGCCAATCTCCTACGAGCAGTACTTC. Protein product: CASSPPISYEQYF.

In its sample, this clonotype was seen many times. V usage is TRBV7-2 and J usage is TRBJ2-2; D unclear. Trimming left V 5 bases short and J 3 bases short, with 10 bases between. Per the germline V gene, CDR1 is SGHTA and CDR2 is FQGNSA. The CDR3 is 14 residues long. CDR3 nucleotide sequence: TGTGCCAGCAGCAATGGGCAGCACACCGGGGAGCTGTTTTTT. Its translation: CASSNGQHTGELFF.

This clonotype appeared a few times. The chain has TRBV2 and TRBJ1-3; possibly TRBD1 for D (6 bases). The V and J ends lost 6 bases and 0 bases respectively, with 12 bases between them. This CDR3 region has 15 residues. Per the germline V gene, CDR1 is SNHLY and CDR2 is FYNNEI. The CDR3 DNA follows: TGTGCCAGCAGAGTGGACAGCACCTCTGGAAACACCATATATTTT. Protein product: CASRVDSTSGNTIYF.

The table lists this clonotype with a few counts. The chain couples TRBV5-1 to TRBJ1-1, with D maybe TRBD1 (6 bases). There are 15 residues in the CDR3. V was cut by 7 bases and J by 0 bases, with 16 bases left in between. Germline V CDR1 and CDR2: SGHRS, YFSETQ. The CDR3 bases are TGCGCCAGCGGACGGGGTTCAGGGGTGAACACTGAAGCTTTCTTT. It yields the protein CASGRGSGVNTEAFF.

This clonotype was recorded at least ten times. V usage is TRBV2 and J usage is TRBJ2-1; D uncertain. Trimming left V 8 bases short and J 6 bases short, with 14 bases between. Germline CDR1 and CDR2: SNHLY and FYNNEI. The length of the CDR3 is 13 residues. CDR3 protein: CASVSNSRNEQFF. DNA of the CDR3: TGTGCCAGCGTTAGTAACAGCCGCAATGAGCAGTTCTTC.

The table lists this clonotype with a few counts. This chain links TRBV5-6 with TRBJ2-5; TRBD2 agrees at 8 bases. The CDR3 extends over 16 amino acids. Trimming took 3 bases from V and 4 from J; bases not matched to a gene: 11. Germline assignment: CDR1 SGHDT and CDR2 YYEEEE. The CDR3: CASSSVGAGGLETQYF. The CDR3 DNA reads TGTGCCAGCAGCTCCGTGGGGGCGGGGGGCCTAGAGACCCAGTACTTC.

CDR3 DNA: TGTGCCGTATGGGACAGTAGACTCCAAGAGACCCAGTACTTC. Translation gives CAVWDSRLQETQYF. This chain connects TRBV6-2 or TRBV6-3 to TRBJ2-5, with 7 bases aligning to TRBD1. Germline CDR1 MNHEY, CDR2 SVGEGT. This CDR3 spans 14 amino acids. V lost 11 bases to trimming and J lost 1 base; unmatched junction nucleotides: 10.

This chain joins TRBV9 and TRBJ2-3; D is tentatively TRBD1 or TRBD2 (6 bases each). Trimming removed 4 bases from V and 2 bases from J, with 17 bases in between. The CDR3 has 16 residues. Germline values: CDR1 SGDLS, CDR2 YYNGEE. The CDR3 nucleotides are TGTGCCAGCAGCTCTCATGGGGGGCGGAACACAGATACGCAGTATTTT. It translates to CASSSHGGRNTDTQYF.

The table lists this clonotype with a few counts. The junction does not match germline at one end; this may be a read error. The chain recombines TRBV5-1 with TRBJ2-1, with a possible D match to TRBD1 (5 bases). Germline values: CDR1 SGHRS, CDR2 YFSETQ. The CDR3 spans 12 residues. The CDR3 DNA follows: TGCGCCAGCAGCTTGGATAGGCAGGGTTCCAGCTTC. Protein product: CASSLDRQGSSF.

The chain carries TRBV20-1 and TRBJ2-5; D unresolved. The CDR3 has 13 residues. CDR1 and CDR2 from the germline V gene are DFQATT and SNEGSKA (reference sequence). The germline V and J ends were trimmed by 0 bases and 4 bases, with 9 bases remaining between them. The CDR3 DNA reads as TGCAGTGCTAGAGATTGGCTCGCAGAGACCCAGTACTTC. This gives the protein CSARDWLAETQYF.

The chain links TRBV12-3 or TRBV12-4 to TRBJ2-7; D not certain. V lost 3 bases, J lost 4 bases, and 10 bases lay in between. CDR3 length: 13 residues. CDR3 sequence reads: CASSLARGYEQYF. The CDR3 nucleotides are TGTGCCAGCAGTTTGGCGCGTGGTTACGAGCAGTACTTC.

This rearrangement joins TRBV5-1 to TRBJ1-1; weak D call: TRBD1 (5 bases). From germline, CDR1 is SGHRS and CDR2 YFSETQ. The V end lost 3 bases, the J end lost 5 bases, and 20 bases lay between the germline ends. CDR3 length: 16 amino acids. The CDR3 protein is CASSSGQGPTRTEAFF. Written as DNA, the CDR3 is TGCGCCAGCAGCTCTGGGCAGGGCCCCACTCGAACTGAAGCTTTCTTT.

The chain combines TRBV18 with TRBJ1-2; unclear D gene. Germline loops: CDR1 KGHSH, CDR2 LQKENI. Deletions cut 6 bases from V and 6 bases from J, with 8 bases between. This CDR3 is built from 11 residues. The CDR3 DNA follows: TGTGCCAGCTCTGGGAGGGATGGCTACACCTTC. Protein sequence: CASSGRDGYTF. Using reference TRBV18 and TRBJ1-2 for the parts outside the CDR3, the full variable domain is NAGVMQNPRHLVRRRGQEARLRCSPMKGHSHVYWYRQLPEEGLKFMVYLQKENIIDESGMPKERFSAEFPKEGPSILRIQQVVRGDSAAYFCASSGRDGYTFGSGTRLTVV.

This clonotype was seen a handful of times. The CDR3 nucleotides are TGTGCCAGCACCCCACCCTCGGACAGCGGGAAACTGTTTTTT. This codes for CASTPPSDSGKLFF. The chain is built from TRBV12-3 or TRBV12-4 and TRBJ1-4, with D possibly being TRBD1 (6 bases). The germline V and J ends were trimmed by 7 bases and 11 bases, with 20 bases remaining between them. The CDR3 spans 14 residues.

The chain has TRBV29-1 and TRBJ2-3; D may match TRBD1 or TRBD2 (6 bases each). From germline, CDR1 is SQVTM and CDR2 ANQGSEA. The length of the CDR3 is 15 residues. V dropped 3 bases and J dropped 4 bases, with 17 bases sitting between them. The CDR3 coding sequence is TGCAGCGTTGAGGAGGTGGGGGGCCGGCCAGATACGCAGTATTTT. Its translation: CSVEEVGGRPDTQYF.

Ten or more counts support this clonotype. CDR3 protein: CAISSSPGAKSSGANVLTF. The DNA of the CDR3 is TGTGCCATCAGCTCGTCCCCCGGGGCAAAGAGCTCTGGGGCCAACGTCCTGACTTTC. This chain uses TRBV10-3 with TRBJ2-6; the D call may be TRBD1 or TRBD2 (5 bases each). The CDR3 extends over 19 amino acids. Germline CDR1 and CDR2: ENHRY and SYGVKD. Trimming took 6 bases from V and 0 from J, leaving 21 bases between them.